This TCR beta chain came from a study of metastatic and nonmetastatic thyroid tumors. Across the study: Samples came from malignant and benign thyroid patients, and repertoires were compared across blood and tumor or nodule tissue. Whole-study results and caveats: Malignant tumors reportedly showed significantly higher TCR beta diversity than benign nodules in both blood and tumor.

Looked up from germline, CDR1 is LGHNT and CDR2 is FRNRAP. V lost 0 bases, J lost 2 bases, and 5 bases lay in between. This CDR3 contains 14 residues. Thyroid surgery had not been preceded by any treatment in any patient. Many counts were recorded for this clone. No antigen is known for it. As handled by the study authors: The study took CDR3 differences across clinicopathological groups and made a distant-metastasis classifier for papillary thyroid cancer from them. With MiXCR, TCRdb reprocessed the PCR reads. The V and J calls shown here were made by TCRdb, not taken from the authors' results. The table includes 15,000 or so clones, about 31% detected once.

The receptor was derived from a male donor with papillary thyroid cancer or a benign thyroid nodule (not recorded which). Some clones in this sample may be carry-over from other donors' samples. Sequencing used tumor tissue. The rearrangement links TRBV12-5 to TRBJ2-1; no clear D. Here the CDR3 DNA reads TGTGCTAGTGGTTTGGTCTCGACCTACAATGAGCAGTTCTTC. This translates into CASGLVSTYNEQFF.